The T cell receptor (beta chain) under discussion was sequenced for a study of memory B cells and T cells in multiple sclerosis. Whole-study findings and limits: Clone-set sizes differed between compartments, so shared clonotype counts needed normalization.

Note on this clone: The antigen remains unidentified.

The data were produced by immunoSEQ multiplex PCR, yet TCRdb's version contains in-frame clones alone and is incomplete. Altogether around 14,000 clones are present, 69% being singletons, with the ten largest covering 2% to 2.5%. The ends were cut back, 5 bases at V and 4 bases at J, with 12 bases in the middle. Germline lookup yields CDR1 LNHDA and CDR2 SQIVND (reference sequence). The CDR3 is 13 amino acids. This TCR came from a human donor with multiple sclerosis. The specimen was memory (CD45RO+) CD4+ T cells from blood. V gene TRBV19 combines with J gene TRBJ2-7; D may be TRBD2 (5 bases). CDR3 residues: CASSVEGGYEQYF. The CDR3, as DNA: TGTGCCAGTAGTGTCGAGGGCGGGTACGAGCAGTACTTC. The variable domain in full, with the rest retrieved from reference TRBV19 and TRBJ2-7, is DGGITQSPKYLFRKEGQNVTLSCEQNLNHDAMYWYRQDPGQGLRLIYYSQIVNDFQKGDIAEGYSVSREKKESFPLTVTSAQKNPTAFYLCASSVEGGYEQYFGPGTRLTVT.